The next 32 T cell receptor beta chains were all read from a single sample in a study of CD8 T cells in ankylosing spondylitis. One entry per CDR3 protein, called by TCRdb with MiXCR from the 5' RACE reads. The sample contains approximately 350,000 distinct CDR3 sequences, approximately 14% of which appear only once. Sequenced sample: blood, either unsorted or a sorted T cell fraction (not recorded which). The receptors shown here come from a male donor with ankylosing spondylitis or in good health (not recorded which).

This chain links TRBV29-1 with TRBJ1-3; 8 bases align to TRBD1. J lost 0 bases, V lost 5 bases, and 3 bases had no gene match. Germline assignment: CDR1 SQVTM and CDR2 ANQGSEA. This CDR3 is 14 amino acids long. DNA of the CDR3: TGCAGCGTTACCGACAGGGGCTCTGGAAACACCATATATTTT. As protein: CSVTDRGSGNTIYF.

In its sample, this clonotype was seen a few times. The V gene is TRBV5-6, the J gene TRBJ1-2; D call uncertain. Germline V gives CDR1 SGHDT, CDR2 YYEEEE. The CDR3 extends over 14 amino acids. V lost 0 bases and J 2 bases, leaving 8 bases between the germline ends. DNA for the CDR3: TGTGCCAGCAGCTTGGGCACACCAAACTATGGCTACACCTTC. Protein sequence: CASSLGTPNYGYTF.

Here the CDR3 reads CASSPPNGNEAFF. The CDR3 region has the DNA TGTGCCAGCAGCCCCCCAAACGGGAATGAAGCTTTCTTT. The chain joins TRBV5-6 to TRBJ1-1; D gene unclear. In germline, CDR1 is SGHDT, CDR2 YYEEEE. V lost 4 bases to trimming and J lost 7 bases, with 14 bases between them. The CDR3 contains 13 residues.

The CDR3 reads CASSLLGGRASEQYF. CDR3 DNA sequence: TGTGCCAGCAGCTTACTAGGCGGGAGGGCAAGCGAGCAGTACTTC. V and J are TRBV7-8 and TRBJ2-7; 9 bases agree with TRBD2. Looked up from germline, CDR1 is SGHVS and CDR2 is FQNEAQ. The CDR3 sequence is 15 residues long. J gave up 6 bases and V 2 bases, and 8 bases lay outside the gene matches.

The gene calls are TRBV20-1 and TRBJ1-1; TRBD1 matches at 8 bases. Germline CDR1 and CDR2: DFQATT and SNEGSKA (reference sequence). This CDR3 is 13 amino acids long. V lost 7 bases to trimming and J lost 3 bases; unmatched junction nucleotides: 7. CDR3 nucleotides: TGCAGTGTAGACTTGACAGGGGACACTGAAGCTTTCTTT. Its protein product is CSVDLTGDTEAFF.

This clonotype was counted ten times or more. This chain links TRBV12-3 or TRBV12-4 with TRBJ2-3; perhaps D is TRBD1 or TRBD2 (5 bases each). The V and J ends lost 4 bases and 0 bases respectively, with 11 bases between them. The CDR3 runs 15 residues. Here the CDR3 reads CASSSQRGSTDTQYF. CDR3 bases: TGTGCCAGCAGTTCCCAGAGGGGTAGCACAGATACGCAGTATTTT.

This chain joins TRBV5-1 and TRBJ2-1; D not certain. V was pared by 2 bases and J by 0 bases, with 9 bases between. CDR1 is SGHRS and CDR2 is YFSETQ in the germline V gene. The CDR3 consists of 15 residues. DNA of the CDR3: TGCGCCAGCAGCTTTATCAGGAACTCCTACAATGAGCAGTTCTTC. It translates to CASSFIRNSYNEQFF.

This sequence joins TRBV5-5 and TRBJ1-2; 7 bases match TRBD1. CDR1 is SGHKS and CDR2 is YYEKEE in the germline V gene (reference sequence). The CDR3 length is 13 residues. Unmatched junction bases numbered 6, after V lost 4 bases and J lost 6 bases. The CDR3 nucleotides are TGTGCCAGCAGCAATCGACAGGGCAATGGCTACACCTTC. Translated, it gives CASSNRQGNGYTF.

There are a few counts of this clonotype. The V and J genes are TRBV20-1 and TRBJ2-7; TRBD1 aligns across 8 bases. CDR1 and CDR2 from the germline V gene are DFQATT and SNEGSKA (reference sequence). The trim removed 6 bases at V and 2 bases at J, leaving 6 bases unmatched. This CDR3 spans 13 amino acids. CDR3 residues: CSAGQGRAYEQYF. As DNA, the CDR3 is TGCAGTGCCGGACAGGGAAGGGCCTACGAGCAGTACTTC.

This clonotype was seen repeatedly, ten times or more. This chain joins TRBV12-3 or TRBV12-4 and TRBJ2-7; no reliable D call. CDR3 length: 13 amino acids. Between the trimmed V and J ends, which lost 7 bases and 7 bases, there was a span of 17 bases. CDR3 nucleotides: TGTGCCAGCACTTCCGGACGGGTGGGTGAGCAGTACTTC. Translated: CASTSGRVGEQYF.

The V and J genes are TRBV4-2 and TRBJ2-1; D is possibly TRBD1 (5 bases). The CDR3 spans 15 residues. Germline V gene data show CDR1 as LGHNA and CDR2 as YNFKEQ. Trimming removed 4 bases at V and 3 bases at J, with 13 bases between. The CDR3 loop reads CASSRWGQSYNEQFF. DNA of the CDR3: TGTGCCAGCAGCCGGTGGGGCCAGAGCTACAATGAGCAGTTCTTC.

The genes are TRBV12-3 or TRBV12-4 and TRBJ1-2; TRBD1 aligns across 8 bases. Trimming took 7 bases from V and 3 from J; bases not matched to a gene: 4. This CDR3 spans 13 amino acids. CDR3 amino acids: CASNYRGDYGYTF. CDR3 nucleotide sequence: TGTGCCAGCAACTACAGGGGGGACTATGGCTACACCTTC.

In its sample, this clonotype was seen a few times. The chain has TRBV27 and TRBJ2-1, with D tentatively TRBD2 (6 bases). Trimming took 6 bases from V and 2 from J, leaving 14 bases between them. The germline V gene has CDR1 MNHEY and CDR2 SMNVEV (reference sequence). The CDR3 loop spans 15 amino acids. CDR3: CASRTRSGAYNEQFF. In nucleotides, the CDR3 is TGTGCCAGCAGAACCCGGTCGGGGGCCTACAATGAGCAGTTCTTC.

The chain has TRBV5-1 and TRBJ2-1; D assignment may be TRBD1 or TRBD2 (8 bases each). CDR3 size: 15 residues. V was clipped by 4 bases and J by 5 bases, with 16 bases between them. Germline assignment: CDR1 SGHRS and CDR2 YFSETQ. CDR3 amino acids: CASSRGGQEHNEQFF. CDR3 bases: TGCGCCAGCAGCCGGGGGGGACAGGAGCACAATGAGCAGTTCTTC. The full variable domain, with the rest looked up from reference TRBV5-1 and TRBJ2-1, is KAGVTQTPRYLIKTRGQQVTLSCSPISGHRSVSWYQQTPGQGLQFLFEYFSETQRNKGNFPGRFSGRQFSNSRSEMNVSTLELGDSALYLCASSRGGQEHNEQFFGPGTRLTVL.

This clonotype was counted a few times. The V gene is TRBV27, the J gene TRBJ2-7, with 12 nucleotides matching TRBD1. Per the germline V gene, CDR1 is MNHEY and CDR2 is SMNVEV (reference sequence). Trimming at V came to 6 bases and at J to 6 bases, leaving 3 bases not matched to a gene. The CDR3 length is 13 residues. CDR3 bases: TGTGCCAGCAGGGGGACAGGGGGCCTCGAGCAGTACTTC. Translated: CASRGTGGLEQYF.

The DNA for the CDR3 is TGCGCCAGCAGCCAAGGGACAGGGTCAGGGGGTGGAAACACCATATATTTT. Residues: CASSQGTGSGGGNTIYF. J is TRBJ1-3 and V is TRBV4-1; 8 bases align to TRBD1. After removal of 1 base from V and 3 bases from J, the junction contained 8 bases not matched to a gene. This CDR3 region has 17 residues. CDR1 is MGHRA and CDR2 is YSYEKL in the germline V gene.

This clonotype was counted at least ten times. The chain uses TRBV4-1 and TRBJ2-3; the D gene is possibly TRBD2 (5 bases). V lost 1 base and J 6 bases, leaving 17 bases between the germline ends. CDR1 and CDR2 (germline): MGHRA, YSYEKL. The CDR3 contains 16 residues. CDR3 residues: CASSQVRTDLSDTQYF. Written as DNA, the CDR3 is TGCGCCAGCAGCCAAGTAAGGACTGACTTATCCGATACGCAGTATTTT.

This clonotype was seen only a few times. The CDR3 region is CASSQDRGASGGYTF. The CDR3 DNA sequence: TGTGCCAGCAGCCAAGATAGGGGAGCCTCGGGTGGCTACACCTTC. This chain connects TRBV3-1 to TRBJ1-2; D may be TRBD1 (5 bases). The V and J ends lost 0 bases and 7 bases respectively, with 15 bases between them. The length of the CDR3 is 15 residues. The germline V gene encodes CDR1 LGHDT and CDR2 YNNKEL (reference sequence).

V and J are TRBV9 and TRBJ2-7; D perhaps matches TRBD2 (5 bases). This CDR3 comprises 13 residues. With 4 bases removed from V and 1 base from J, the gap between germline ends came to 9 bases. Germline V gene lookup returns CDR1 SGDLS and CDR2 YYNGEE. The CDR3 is CASSLPGSYEQYF. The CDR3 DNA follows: TGTGCCAGCAGCCTTCCGGGATCCTACGAGCAGTACTTC.

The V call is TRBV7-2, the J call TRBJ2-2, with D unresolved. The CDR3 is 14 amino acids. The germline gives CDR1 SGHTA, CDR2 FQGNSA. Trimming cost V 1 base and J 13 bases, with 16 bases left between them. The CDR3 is CASSLGTNTGWLFF. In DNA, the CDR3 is TGTGCCAGCAGCTTAGGGACCAACACCGGGTGGCTGTTTTTT.

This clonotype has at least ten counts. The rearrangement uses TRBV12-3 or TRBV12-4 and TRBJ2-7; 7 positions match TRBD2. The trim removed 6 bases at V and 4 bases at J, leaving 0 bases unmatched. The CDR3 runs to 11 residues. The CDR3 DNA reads TGTGCCAGCAGCGGGAGGTACGAGCAGTACTTC. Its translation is CASSGRYEQYF.

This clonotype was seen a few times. In DNA, the CDR3 is TGTGCCAGCAGCCAATTCGCCAGGGGTACTGAAGCTTTCTTT. Translating it yields CASSQFARGTEAFF. The chain recombines TRBV3-1 with TRBJ1-1; tentatively, D is TRBD1 (6 bases). This CDR3 has 14 amino acids. The V and J ends lost 2 bases and 5 bases respectively, with 12 bases between them. Per germline, CDR1 LGHDT and CDR2 YNNKEL (reference sequence).

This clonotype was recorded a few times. The CDR3 reads CASSLRGRGELFF. The CDR3 nucleotides are TGTGCCAGCAGTTTAAGGGGGCGCGGGGAGCTGTTTTTT. The genes are TRBV12-3 or TRBV12-4 and TRBJ2-2; 7 nucleotides line up with TRBD1. The J segment lost 7 bases and the V segment lost 2 bases, leaving 1 base of the junction unmatched. CDR3 length: 13 residues.

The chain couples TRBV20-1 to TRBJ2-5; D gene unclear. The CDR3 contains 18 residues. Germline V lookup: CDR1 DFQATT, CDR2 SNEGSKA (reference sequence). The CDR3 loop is CRGEAPVLTTRYQETQYF. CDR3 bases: TGCAGGGGCGAGGCTCCGGTCTTAACGACCCGGTACCAAGAGACCCAGTACTTC.

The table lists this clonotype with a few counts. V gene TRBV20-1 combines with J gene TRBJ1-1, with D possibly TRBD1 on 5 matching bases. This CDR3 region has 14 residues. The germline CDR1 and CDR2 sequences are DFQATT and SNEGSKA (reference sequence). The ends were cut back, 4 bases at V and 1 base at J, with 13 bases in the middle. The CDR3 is CSATRGGSNTEAFF. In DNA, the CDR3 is TGCAGTGCTACCCGCGGGGGTTCGAACACTGAAGCTTTCTTT.

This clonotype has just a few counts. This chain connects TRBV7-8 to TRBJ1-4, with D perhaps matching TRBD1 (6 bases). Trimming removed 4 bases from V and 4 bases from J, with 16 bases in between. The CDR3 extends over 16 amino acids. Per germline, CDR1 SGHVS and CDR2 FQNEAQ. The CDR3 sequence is CASSSTKTGLNEKLFF. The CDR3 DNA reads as TGTGCCAGCAGCTCTACTAAGACAGGACTTAATGAAAAACTGTTTTTT.

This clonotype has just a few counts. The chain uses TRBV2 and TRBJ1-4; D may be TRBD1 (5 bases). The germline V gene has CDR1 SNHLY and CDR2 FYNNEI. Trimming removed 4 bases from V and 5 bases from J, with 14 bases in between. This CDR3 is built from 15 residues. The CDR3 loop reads CASSVRQTPNEKLFF. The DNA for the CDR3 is TGTGCCAGCAGTGTTAGACAGACACCGAATGAAAAACTGTTTTTT.

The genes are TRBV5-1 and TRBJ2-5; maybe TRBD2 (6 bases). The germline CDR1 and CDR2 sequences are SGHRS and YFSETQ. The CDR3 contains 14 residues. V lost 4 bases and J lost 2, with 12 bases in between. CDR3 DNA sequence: TGCGCCAGCAGCGGCGGGACGCCTCAAGAGACCCAGTACTTC. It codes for CASSGGTPQETQYF.

CDR3: CASRLTSGSPEQFF. The CDR3, as DNA: TGTGCCAGCAGGCTGACTAGCGGGAGCCCTGAGCAGTTCTTC. V and J are TRBV11-3 and TRBJ2-1; 12 bases align to TRBD2. V was clipped by 6 bases and J by 9 bases; unmatched bases: 6. The CDR3 extends over 14 amino acids. Germline CDR1 and CDR2: SGHNT and YENEEA.

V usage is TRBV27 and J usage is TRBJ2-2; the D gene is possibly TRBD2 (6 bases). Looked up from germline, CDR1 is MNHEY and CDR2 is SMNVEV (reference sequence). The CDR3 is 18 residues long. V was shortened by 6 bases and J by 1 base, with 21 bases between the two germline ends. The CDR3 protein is CASRTRVAWEENTGELFF. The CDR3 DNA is TGTGCCAGCAGAACCCGGGTGGCCTGGGAGGAGAACACCGGGGAGCTGTTTTTT.

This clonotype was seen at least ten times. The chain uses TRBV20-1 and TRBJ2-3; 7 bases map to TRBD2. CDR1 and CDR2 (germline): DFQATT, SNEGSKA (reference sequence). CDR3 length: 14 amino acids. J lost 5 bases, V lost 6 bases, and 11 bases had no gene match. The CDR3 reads CSAARWAGVDTQYF. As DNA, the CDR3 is TGCAGTGCCGCCCGCTGGGCGGGAGTAGATACGCAGTATTTT.

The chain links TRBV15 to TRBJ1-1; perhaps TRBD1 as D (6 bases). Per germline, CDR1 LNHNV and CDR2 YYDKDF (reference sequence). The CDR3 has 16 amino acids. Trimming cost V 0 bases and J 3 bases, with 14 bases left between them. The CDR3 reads CATSRDGPGAYTEAFF. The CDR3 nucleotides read TGTGCCACCAGCAGAGATGGACCGGGGGCGTACACTGAAGCTTTCTTT.